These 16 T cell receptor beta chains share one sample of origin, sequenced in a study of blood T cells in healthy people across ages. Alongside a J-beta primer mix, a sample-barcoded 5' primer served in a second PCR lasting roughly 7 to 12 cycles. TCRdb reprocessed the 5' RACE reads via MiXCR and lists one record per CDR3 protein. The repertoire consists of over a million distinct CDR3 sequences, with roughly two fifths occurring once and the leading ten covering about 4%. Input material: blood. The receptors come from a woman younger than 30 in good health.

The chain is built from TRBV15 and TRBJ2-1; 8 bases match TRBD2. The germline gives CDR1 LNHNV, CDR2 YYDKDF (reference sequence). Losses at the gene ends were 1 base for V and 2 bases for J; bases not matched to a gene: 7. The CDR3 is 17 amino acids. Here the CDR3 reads CATSRGDTSGAYNEQFF. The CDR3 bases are TGTGCCACCAGCAGAGGCGACACTAGCGGAGCCTACAATGAGCAGTTCTTC.

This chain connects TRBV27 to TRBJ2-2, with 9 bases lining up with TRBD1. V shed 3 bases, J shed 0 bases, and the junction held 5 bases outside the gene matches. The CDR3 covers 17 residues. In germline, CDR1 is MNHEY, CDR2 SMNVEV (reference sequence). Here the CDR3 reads CASSFLWTGANTGELFF. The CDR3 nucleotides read TGTGCCAGCAGTTTCCTATGGACAGGGGCGAACACCGGGGAGCTGTTTTTT.

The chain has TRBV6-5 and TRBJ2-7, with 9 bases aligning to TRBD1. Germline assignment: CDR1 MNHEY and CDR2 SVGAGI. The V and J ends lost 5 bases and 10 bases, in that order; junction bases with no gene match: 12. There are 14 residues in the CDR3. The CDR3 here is CASSVRDRVGRQYF. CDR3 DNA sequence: TGTGCCAGCAGTGTCCGGGACAGGGTAGGGCGTCAGTACTTC.

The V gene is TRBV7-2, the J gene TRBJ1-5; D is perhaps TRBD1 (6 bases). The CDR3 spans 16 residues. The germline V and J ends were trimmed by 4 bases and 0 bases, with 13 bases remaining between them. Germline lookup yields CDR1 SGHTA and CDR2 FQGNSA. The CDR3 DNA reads TGTGCCAGCAGCTACCTAGGGGGGGATAGCAATCAGCCCCAGCATTTT. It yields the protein CASSYLGGDSNQPQHF.

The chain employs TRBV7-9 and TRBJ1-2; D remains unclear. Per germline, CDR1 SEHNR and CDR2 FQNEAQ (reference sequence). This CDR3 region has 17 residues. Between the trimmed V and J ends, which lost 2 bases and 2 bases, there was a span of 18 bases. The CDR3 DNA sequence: TGTGCCAGCAGCTTAAGTCAGCCAAGAATGGGGAACTATGGCTACACCTTC. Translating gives CASSLSQPRMGNYGYTF.

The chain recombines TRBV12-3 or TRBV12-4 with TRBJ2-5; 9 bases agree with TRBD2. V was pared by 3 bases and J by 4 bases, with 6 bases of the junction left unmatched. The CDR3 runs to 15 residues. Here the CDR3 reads CASSFVAGGRETQYF. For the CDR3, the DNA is TGTGCCAGCAGTTTTGTGGCGGGAGGGCGAGAGACCCAGTACTTC.

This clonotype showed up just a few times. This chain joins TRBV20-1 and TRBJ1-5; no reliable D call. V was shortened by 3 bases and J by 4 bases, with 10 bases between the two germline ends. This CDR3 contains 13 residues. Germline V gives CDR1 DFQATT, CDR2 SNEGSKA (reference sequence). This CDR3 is CSASWATNQPQHF. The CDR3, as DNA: TGCAGTGCTAGCTGGGCCACAAATCAGCCCCAGCATTTT.

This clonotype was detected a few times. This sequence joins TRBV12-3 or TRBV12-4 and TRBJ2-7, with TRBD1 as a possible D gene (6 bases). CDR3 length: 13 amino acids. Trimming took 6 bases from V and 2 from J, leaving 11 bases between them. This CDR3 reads CASRPDRTYEQYF. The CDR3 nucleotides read TGTGCCAGCAGGCCAGACAGGACCTACGAGCAGTACTTC.

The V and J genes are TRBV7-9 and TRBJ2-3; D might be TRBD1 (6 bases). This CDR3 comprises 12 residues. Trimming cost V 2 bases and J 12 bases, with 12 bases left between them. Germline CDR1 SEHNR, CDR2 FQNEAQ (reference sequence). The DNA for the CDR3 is TGTGCCAGCAGCTTAATGGGGACATACCAGTATTTT. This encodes CASSLMGTYQYF.

The chain's CDR3 is CSVAWGEQFF. In DNA, the CDR3 is TGCAGCGTTGCTTGGGGTGAGCAGTTCTTC. The chain employs TRBV29-1 and TRBJ2-1; D not certain. Germline V gene lookup returns CDR1 SQVTM and CDR2 ANQGSEA. This CDR3 contains 10 residues. V dropped 4 bases and J dropped 9 bases, with 7 bases sitting between them.

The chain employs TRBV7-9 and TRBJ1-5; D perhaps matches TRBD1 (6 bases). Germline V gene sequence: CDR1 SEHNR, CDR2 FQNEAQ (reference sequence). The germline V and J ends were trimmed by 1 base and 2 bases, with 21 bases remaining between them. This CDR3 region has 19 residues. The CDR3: CASSLGAVDSEDGNQPQHF. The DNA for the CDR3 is TGTGCCAGCAGCTTAGGGGCGGTGGACAGCGAAGATGGCAATCAGCCCCAGCATTTT.

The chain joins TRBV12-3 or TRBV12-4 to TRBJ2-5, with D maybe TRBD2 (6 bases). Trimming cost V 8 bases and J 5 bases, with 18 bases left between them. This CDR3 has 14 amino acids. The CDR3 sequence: CASGDGGAEETQYF. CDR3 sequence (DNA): TGTGCCAGCGGCGACGGCGGGGCCGAGGAGACCCAGTACTTC.

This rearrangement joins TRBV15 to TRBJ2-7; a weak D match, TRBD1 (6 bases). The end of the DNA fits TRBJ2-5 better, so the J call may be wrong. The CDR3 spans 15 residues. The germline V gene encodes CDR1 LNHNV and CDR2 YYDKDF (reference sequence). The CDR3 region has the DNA TGTGCCACCAGCAGAGACCAGGGGTTTGGGGAGACCCAGTACTTC. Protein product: CATSRDQGFGETQYF.

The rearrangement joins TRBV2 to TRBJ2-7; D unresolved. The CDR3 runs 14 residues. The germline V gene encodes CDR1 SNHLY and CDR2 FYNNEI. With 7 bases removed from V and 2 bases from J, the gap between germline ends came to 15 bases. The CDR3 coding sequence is TGTGCCAGCACCTTCAGGCCACCTACCTACGAGCAGTACTTC. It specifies CASTFRPPTYEQYF.

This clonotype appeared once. CDR3 sequence reads: CAIGQVLTEAFF. CDR3 DNA: TGTGCCATCGGACAGGTCCTCACTGAAGCTTTCTTT. The chain has TRBV10-3 and TRBJ1-1; 7 positions agree with TRBD1. The J segment lost 4 bases and the V segment lost 8 bases, leaving 4 bases of the junction unmatched. Germline-derived CDR1 and CDR2 are ENHRY and SYGVKD. The CDR3 has 12 amino acids.

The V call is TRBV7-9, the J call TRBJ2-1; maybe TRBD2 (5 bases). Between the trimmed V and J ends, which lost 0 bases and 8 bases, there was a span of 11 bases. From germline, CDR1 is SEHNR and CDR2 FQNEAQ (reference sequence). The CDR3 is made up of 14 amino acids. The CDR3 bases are TGTGCCAGCAGCTTAGCGCGGGCCGCCGATGAGCAGTTCTTC. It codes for CASSLARAADEQFF.